These 10 T cell receptor beta chains came from one sample sequenced in a study of T cell responses to AZD1222 COVID-19 vaccine. Generated by immunoSEQ multiplex PCR, the TCRdb table keeps only in-frame clones and is missing some. The table shows about 100,000 clones, with 93% occurring only once. The material sequenced was peripheral blood, taken on day 0 of AZD1222 vaccination. The receptors were gathered from an adult in good health.

This clone was seen a single time. The V and J genes are TRBV7-2 and TRBJ2-1; 12 nucleotides line up with TRBD2. The junction had 11 bases not matched to a gene; V was cut back by 5 bases and J by 6 bases. Germline V gives CDR1 SGHTA, CDR2 FQGNSA. The CDR3 sequence is 17 residues long. This chain's CDR3 is CASSQWTSGAGGNEQFF. In nucleotides, the CDR3 is TGTGCCAGCAGCCAGTGGACTAGCGGGGCGGGGGGCAATGAGCAGTTCTTC.

The gene calls are TRBV3-1 (or the pseudogene TRBV3-2) and TRBJ2-7, with D perhaps TRBD2 (6 bases). Trimming removed 1 base at V and 2 bases at J, with 18 bases between. The CDR3 runs 17 residues. Looked up from germline, CDR1 is LGHDT and CDR2 is YNNKEL (reference sequence). CDR3 loop: CASSQGGGAFMTYEQYF. The CDR3 DNA reads as TGTGCCAGCAGCCAAGGGGGCGGGGCCTTTATGACCTACGAGCAGTACTTC.

The rearrangement uses TRBV19 and TRBJ1-5, with D hard to call. The ends were cut back, 5 bases at V and 1 base at J, with 3 bases in the middle. Germline CDR1 is LNHDA and CDR2 is SQIVND (reference sequence). CDR3 length: 12 residues. This CDR3 reads CASSDSNQPQHF. Here the CDR3 DNA reads TGTGCCAGTAGTGACAGCAATCAGCCCCAGCATTTT.

The chain has TRBV10-3 and TRBJ2-7; 10 nucleotides agree with TRBD1. CDR1 ENHRY and CDR2 SYGVKD come from the germline V gene. There are 14 residues in the CDR3. V gave up 6 bases and J gave up 7 bases; unmatched junction bases: 9. CDR3 in amino acids: CAIRPGTGAGEQYF. CDR3 DNA sequence: TGTGCCATCAGGCCTGGGACAGGGGCCGGGGAGCAGTACTTC.

The chain couples TRBV28 to TRBJ1-4, with 9 nucleotides matching TRBD1. The CDR3 length is 15 residues. Germline CDR1 reads MDHEN; CDR2 reads SYDVKM. J lost 0 bases, V lost 8 bases, and 4 bases had no gene match. In DNA, the CDR3 is TGTGCCAGCGGACAGGGGCAGTCAACTAATGAAAAACTGTTTTTT. Its protein is CASGQGQSTNEKLFF.

The chain uses TRBV18 and TRBJ1-2, with D perhaps matching TRBD1 (5 bases). The CDR3 has 13 amino acids. Trimming took 1 base from V and 2 from J, leaving 5 bases between them. Germline lookup yields CDR1 KGHSH and CDR2 LQKENI. The CDR3 sequence: CASSPRDNYGYTF. CDR3 nucleotides: TGTGCCAGCTCACCACGGGACAACTATGGCTACACCTTC.

The chain joins TRBV5-1 to TRBJ2-7; no clear D gene. The CDR3 is made up of 16 amino acids. Germline loops: CDR1 SGHRS, CDR2 YFSETQ. The V gene lost 0 bases and the J gene lost 1 base, with 14 bases spanning the gap. The CDR3 sequence is CASSLVERLPSYEQYF. The CDR3 DNA reads as TGCGCCAGCAGCTTGGTTGAGCGACTTCCGTCCTACGAGCAGTACTTC.

Only a few counts were recorded for this clone. The gene calls are TRBV19 and TRBJ1-1; D remains ambiguous. The V gene lost 6 bases and the J gene lost 1 base, with 9 bases spanning the gap. Germline V gives CDR1 LNHDA, CDR2 SQIVND (reference sequence). This CDR3 contains 13 residues. The CDR3 region is CASRSVANTEAFF. The CDR3 region has the DNA TGTGCCAGTAGGTCGGTAGCGAACACTGAAGCTTTCTTT.

The chain combines TRBV6-2 or TRBV6-3 with TRBJ2-7; 11 nucleotides match TRBD2. Germline CDR1 and CDR2: MNHEY and SVGEGT. This CDR3 has 15 amino acids. With V trimmed by 4 bases and J by 3 bases, 5 bases remained unmatched. CDR3 DNA sequence: TGTGCCAGCAGTTCGAGGACTAGCGGGCTCTACGAGCAGTACTTC. Translated, it gives CASSSRTSGLYEQYF.

This clone has just one count. One junction end disagrees with the germline gene, perhaps due to a read error. The chain couples TRBV2 to TRBJ2-1, with 14 bases lining up with TRBD2. Germline V gene sequence: CDR1 SNHLY, CDR2 FYNNEI. There are 18 residues in the CDR3. CDR3 coding DNA: TGTGCCAGCAGGGAAGGACTAGCGGGAGGTTATAGAGGGTATGAGCAGTTCTTC. The encoded protein is CASREGLAGGYRGYEQFF.